This T cell receptor beta chain was sequenced during a study of blood T cell repertoires in COVID-19. The CDR3 loop spans 15 amino acids. CDR1 is MNHEY and CDR2 is SMNVEV in the germline V gene (reference sequence). V lost 6 bases to trimming and J lost 7 bases, with 19 bases between them. Profiling relied on immunoSEQ multiplex PCR, and the TCRdb table lists in-frame clones only, not all of them. Counted here are 150,000 to 200,000 clones, roughly 77% occurring once; the ten biggest clones make up roughly a tenth. The chain uses TRBV27 and TRBJ2-4; maybe TRBD2 (6 bases). This TCR was sampled from a human donor in a cohort sampled during active COVID-19. Sequencing was performed on peripheral blood. CDR3 amino acids: CASRGGASGSNIQYF. The DNA for the CDR3 is TGTGCCAGCAGGGGCGGGGCCTCCGGGAGCAACATTCAGTACTTC.